This is a list of T cell receptor beta chains from one sample in a study of PD-1 blockade in classical Hodgkin lymphoma. Assay used: immunoSEQ multiplex PCR; TCRdb lists only in-frame clones, some missing. The sample carries more than 35,000 clones, over 60% recorded once. The sample was peripheral blood mononuclear cells (PBMCs), taken before the second cycle of nivolumab. The origin of the receptors is a human donor with classical Hodgkin lymphoma. The conserved cysteine and the conserved F or W are not part of the CDR3 here.

12 | TRBV2 | ASSEAGSTDTQY
12 | TRBV29-1 | SVTITGLGEKLF
14 | TRBV6-5 | ASSYSSGAGNYGYT
13 | TRBV18 | ASSTQQGSNQPQH
14 | TRBV5-1 | ASSLAFGQGVDEQF
10 | TRBV7-2 | ASSWGGQPQH
9 | TRBV5-8 | ASSLSQTQY
12 | TRBV9 | ASSAGVLYNEQF
16 | TRBV5-1 | ASSLLGLAGVTQETQY
17 | TRBV4-2 | ASSQSTTGRSSPNTEAF
12 | TRBV7-2 | ASGDPTGNGEQY
15 | TRBV4-1 | ASSQGPGTGPSYEQY
12 | TRBV28 | ASSSGSPPDEQY
13 | TRBV4-1 | ASSQNRASTDTQY
13 | TRBV19 | ASSIRSGGNYGYT
7 | TRBV27 | ASGTPPY
13 | TRBV7-2 | ASSLVPRSNTEAF
15 | TRBV2 | ASSATGGSSYNSPLH
14 | TRBV9 | ASSVSGGPSYNEQF
13 | TRBV9 | ASSARGRRADTQY
12 | TRBV27 | ASSPTGLTYEQY
8 | TRBV29-1 | SAGQGEAF
13 | TRBV7-2 | ASSLDPGSVVEQY
16 | TRBV6-1 | ASSERWGGPYYNSPLH
13 | TRBV6-1 | ASSEPISEGYGYT
12 | TRBV28 | ASRPPPSIGEQF
12 | TRBV7-9 | ASSLAAGRTEAF
9 | TRBV2 | ASSGSHEQY
13 | TRBV7-9 | ASTLGQGATGELF
14 | TRBV13 | ASSLGSQGGPYGYT
13 | TRBV15 | ATSRERFSGNTIY
15 | TRBV5-6 | ASSVLYSGAPQETQY
9 | TRBV27 | ASSYGEKLF
11 | TRBV2 | ASSGTGGYGSH
11 | TRBV11-2 | ASSLFSEQEAF
13 | TRBV2 | ASSEGRGQYHEQY
12 | TRBV6-5 | ASSRQGLNYGYT
14 | TRBV11-3 | ASSYRDAGMGYEQF
12 | TRBV6-6 | ASSPFAETYEQY
11 | TRBV15 | ATSRDRNTEAF
12 | TRBV4-1 | ASSQDYIPYEQY
13 | TRBV6-6 | ASSYPGQGNYGYT
13 | TRBV6-6 | ASSYSRGAGYEQY
9 | TRBV7-9 | ASSLVDEQY
14 | TRBV15 | ATSSAPGELTDTQY
14 | TRBV18 | ASSPPRSGSVYEQY
12 | TRBV7-6 | ASSPGTGNQPQH
16 | TRBV6-1 | ASSEVVSAIGGTDTQY
14 | TRBV9 | ASSVGEGGGVETQY
10 | TRBV29-1 | SVETQGWGYT
11 | TRBV10-3 | AISDFGGYGYT
14 | TRBV2 | ASSPLGWDRSGELF
13 | TRBV5-6 | ASSFWTGGFEKLF
13 | TRBV18 | ASSPRQGGNYGYT
9 | TRBV5-4 | ASSHQETQY
13 | TRBV4-3 | ASSQEEDVNEKLF
11 | TRBV5-4 | ASSPGDVYEQY
9 | TRBV6-6 | ASSQNSPLH
14 | TRBV6-5 | ASSWAGTGNTGELF
11 | TRBV4-3 | ASSQGDLYGYT